The sequence of this T cell receptor (beta chain) was determined in a study of blood T cell repertoires in COVID-19. J was trimmed by 5 bases and V by 5 bases; bases with no gene match: 3. Germline CDR1 reads SGHNT; CDR2 reads YENEEA. This CDR3 has 15 residues. The data were produced by immunoSEQ multiplex PCR, yet TCRdb's version contains in-frame clones alone and is incomplete. There are 200,000 to 300,000 clones in the sample; 81% occur only once, and around 7% lies in the top ten. This chain connects TRBV11-3 to TRBJ2-1; the match to TRBD2 covers 13 bases. The source material was peripheral blood. The TCR was taken from an elderly woman with COVID-19, enrolled during active disease. The CDR3, as DNA: TGTGCCAGCAGCCAAGGACTAGCGGGGGACAATGAGCAGTTCTTC. Translating it yields CASSQGLAGDNEQFF.